Presented here are 17 T cell receptor beta chains from one specimen sequenced in a study of T-cell reconstitution after alpha-beta-depleted transplantation in children. Unique molecular identifiers tagged the TCRbeta library. A single record per CDR3 protein comes from TCRdb applying MiXCR to the PCR reads. The sample records some 840,000 distinct CDR3 sequences, approximately 15% being singletons. This sample comprised PBMCs, mostly from graft donor cells, obtained 360 days after TCRalphabeta/CD19-depleted stem cell transplant. These receptors were collected from a male patient between 10 and 17 years old who had a stem cell transplant for acute lymphoblastic leukemia, so the T cells may come from the graft donor.

The rearrangement links TRBV12-5 to TRBJ1-1; 7 positions match TRBD1. Germline CDR1 LGHNT, CDR2 FRNRAP. This CDR3 has 14 residues. V shed 7 bases, J shed 0 bases, and the junction held 5 bases outside the gene matches. CDR3 loop: CASEVGQLNTEAFF. The CDR3 DNA follows: TGTGCTAGTGAGGTGGGACAGCTGAACACTGAAGCTTTCTTT.

This clonotype has only a few counts. The genes are TRBV14 and TRBJ2-7; TRBD2 agrees at 7 bases. Losses at the gene ends were 3 bases for V and 1 base for J; bases not matched to a gene: 12. CDR1 is SGHDN, CDR2 FVKESK, per germline. The CDR3 is 17 amino acids. DNA of the CDR3: TGTGCCAGCAGCCATGCCGAATGGCCTAGCGGATCCTACGAGCAGTACTTC. It codes for CASSHAEWPSGSYEQYF.

This chain joins TRBV16 and TRBJ2-5, with D maybe TRBD2 (6 bases). This CDR3 spans 15 amino acids. The germline CDR1 and CDR2 sequences are KGHSY and FQNENV. Trimming took 0 bases from V and 2 from J, leaving 10 bases between them. Here the CDR3 DNA reads TGTGCCAGCAGCCAATCGATGGGACTTCAAGAGACCCAGTACTTC. This translates into CASSQSMGLQETQYF.

The genes are TRBV6-1 and TRBJ2-7; 7 bases are shared with TRBD1. Germline V CDR1 and CDR2: MNHNS, SASEGT. J gave up 5 bases and V 7 bases, and 11 bases lay outside the gene matches. This CDR3 is built from 14 residues. The CDR3 region has the DNA TGTGCCAGCAAAAGGGGACAGCTAGGGCACGAGCAGTACTTC. Translated, it gives CASKRGQLGHEQYF.

V is TRBV29-1 and J is TRBJ1-5; the D gene is possibly TRBD1 (5 bases). Trimming removed 6 bases from V and 3 bases from J, with 9 bases in between. The CDR3 is 12 amino acids. Germline V gene data show CDR1 as SQVTM and CDR2 as ANQGSEA. CDR3 DNA sequence: TGCAGCGTGCAGGGATCCAATCAGCCCCAGCATTTT. Protein: CSVQGSNQPQHF.

This clonotype occurred a few times. The chain uses TRBV7-6 and TRBJ1-5; TRBD1 matches at 7 bases. The CDR3 runs to 15 residues. Germline CDR1 is SGHVS and CDR2 is FNYEAQ. Trimming removed 5 bases from V and 5 bases from J; junction bases left unmatched: 9. The CDR3 spells CASSGYRGLDQPQHF. Written as DNA, the CDR3 is TGTGCCAGCAGCGGATACAGGGGACTGGATCAGCCCCAGCATTTT.

The CDR3 sequence is CASLKQVGDTQYF. CDR3 DNA: TGTGCCAGCCTAAAACAGGTGGGAGATACGCAGTATTTT. The chain combines TRBV28 with TRBJ2-3; maybe TRBD1 (5 bases). Trimming removed 8 bases at V and 5 bases at J, with 14 bases between. The CDR3 is made up of 13 amino acids. Germline-derived CDR1 and CDR2 are MDHEN and SYDVKM.

In DNA form, the CDR3 reads TGTGCCATCAGTGAGTCGGGTTATCAGCCCCAGCATTTT. Translation gives CAISESGYQPQHF. The V gene is TRBV10-3, the J gene TRBJ1-5; D unresolved. The CDR3 sequence is 13 residues long. The germline V gene encodes CDR1 ENHRY and CDR2 SYGVKD. V was trimmed by 0 bases and J by 5 bases, leaving 5 bases between them.

The J gene is TRBJ1-1, the V gene TRBV29-1; D not resolved. This CDR3 spans 10 amino acids. Germline CDR1 SQVTM, CDR2 ANQGSEA. The ends were cut back, 4 bases at V and 7 bases at J, with 7 bases in the middle. The chain's CDR3 is CSVGPDEAFF. The CDR3 DNA reads as TGCAGCGTTGGGCCGGATGAAGCTTTCTTT.

This clonotype was seen at least ten times. The rearrangement uses TRBV29-1 and TRBJ2-7; 7 nucleotides match TRBD1. The CDR3 is 14 amino acids. After removal of 6 bases from V and 3 bases from J, the junction contained 11 bases not matched to a gene. Germline V CDR1 and CDR2: SQVTM, ANQGSEA. This CDR3 reads CSVAGTERYYEQYF. CDR3 DNA: TGCAGCGTAGCCGGGACAGAGAGATACTACGAGCAGTACTTC.

This clonotype was seen a few times. This chain links TRBV2 with TRBJ2-5; a possible D gene is TRBD1 (6 bases). V was cut by 8 bases and J by 1 base, with 11 bases left in between. Per the germline V gene, CDR1 is SNHLY and CDR2 is FYNNEI. CDR3 length: 13 amino acids. The chain's CDR3 is CASPDSRQETQYF. The CDR3 DNA reads TGTGCCAGCCCGGACAGCCGCCAAGAGACCCAGTACTTC.

This chain uses TRBV11-2 with TRBJ2-7, with 12 bases lining up with TRBD2. The CDR3 contains 17 residues. Germline V gene lookup returns CDR1 SGHAT and CDR2 FQNNGV. V gave up 4 bases and J gave up 3 bases; unmatched junction bases: 10. The CDR3 region is CASSSPKLAGGNYEQYF. CDR3 DNA sequence: TGTGCCAGCAGCTCACCAAAGCTAGCGGGAGGGAACTACGAGCAGTACTTC.

This clonotype was found a few times. The chain employs TRBV4-1 and TRBJ2-7; D is perhaps TRBD2 (5 bases). Trimming stripped 4 bases from V and 7 bases from J, with 26 bases between. The CDR3 runs 17 residues. Germline loops: CDR1 MGHRA, CDR2 YSYEKL. CDR3 amino acids: CASSRSTLDPPSGEQYF. CDR3 in DNA: TGCGCCAGCAGCCGGAGTACACTAGACCCTCCATCTGGGGAGCAGTACTTC.

This chain uses TRBV27 with TRBJ2-3, with a weak D call TRBD1 (5 bases). Trimming removed 5 bases from V and 2 bases from J, with 23 bases in between. Looked up from germline, CDR1 is MNHEY and CDR2 is SMNVEV (reference sequence). There are 18 residues in the CDR3. CDR3 DNA sequence: TGTGCCAGCAGTGCCAATCAGGGCCCCATCCGCTTCACAGATACGCAGTATTTT. This encodes CASSANQGPIRFTDTQYF.

Only a few counts were recorded for this clonotype. This chain links TRBV3-1 with TRBJ2-7, with 8 bases lining up with TRBD1. Germline V gene data show CDR1 as LGHDT and CDR2 as YNNKEL (reference sequence). Trimming removed 1 base from V and 4 bases from J; junction bases left unmatched: 6. This CDR3 is built from 15 residues. This CDR3 reads CASSQAGTGGYEQYF. DNA of the CDR3: TGTGCCAGCAGCCAAGCAGGGACAGGCGGGTACGAGCAGTACTTC.

This clonotype was seen a handful of times. This chain uses TRBV10-1 with TRBJ2-2; possibly TRBD2 for D (5 bases). Germline V gives CDR1 WNHNN, CDR2 SYGVQD (reference sequence). V was trimmed by 1 base and J by 4 bases, leaving 16 bases between them. The CDR3 contains 17 residues. The CDR3 bases are TGCGCCAGCAGTGAGTTGGCGACCCGAGGAGGCACCGGGGAGCTGTTTTTT. It translates to CASSELATRGGTGELFF.

The rearrangement uses TRBV12-5 and TRBJ1-2; perhaps TRBD1 as D (5 bases). Germline V gives CDR1 LGHNT, CDR2 FRNRAP. The V and J ends lost 6 bases and 6 bases respectively, with 14 bases between them. The CDR3 consists of 13 residues. This chain's CDR3 is CASGVTGVDGYTF. The CDR3 DNA sequence: TGTGCTAGTGGGGTCACAGGTGTGGATGGCTACACCTTC.